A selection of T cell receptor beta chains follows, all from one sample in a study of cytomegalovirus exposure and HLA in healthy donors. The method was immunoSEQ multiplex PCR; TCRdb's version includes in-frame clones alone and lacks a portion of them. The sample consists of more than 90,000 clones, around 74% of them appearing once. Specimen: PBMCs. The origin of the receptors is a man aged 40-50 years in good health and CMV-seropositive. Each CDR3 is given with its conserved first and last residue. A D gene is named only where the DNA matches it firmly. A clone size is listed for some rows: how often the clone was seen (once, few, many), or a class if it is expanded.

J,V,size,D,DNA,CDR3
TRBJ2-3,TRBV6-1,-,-,TGTGCCAGCAGTGAACGATCTGCGGGACGGGATACGCAGTATTTT,CASSERSAGRDTQYF
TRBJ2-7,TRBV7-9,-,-,TGTGCCAGCAGCTTATCCTTCGCGGGCTACGAGCAGTACTTC,CASSLSFAGYEQYF
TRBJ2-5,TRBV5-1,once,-,TGCGCCAGCAGCGGCGGAGGGTTGGAGACCCAGTACTTC,CASSGGGLETQYF
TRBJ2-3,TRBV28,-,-,TGTGCCAGCACCCTAGGGGAGGCGGGTAGCACAGATACGCAGTATTTT,CASTLGEAGSTDTQYF
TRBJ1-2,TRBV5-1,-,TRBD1,TGCGCCAGCAGCTTGGTGTCAGGGGGTAACTATGGCTACACCTTC,CASSLVSGGNYGYTF
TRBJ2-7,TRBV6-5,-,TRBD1,TGTGCCAGCAGTTACTCTAACAGGGGGTCCTACGAGCAGTACTTC,CASSYSNRGSYEQYF
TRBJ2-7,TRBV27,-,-,TGTGCCAGCATGGCAGGGAGGTACGAGCAGTACTTC,CASMAGRYEQYF
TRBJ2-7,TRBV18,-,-,TGTGCCAGCTCACCAGCGCGGTCACAGGGTACCGAGCAGTACTTC,CASSPARSQGTEQYF
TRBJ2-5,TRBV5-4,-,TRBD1,TGTGCCAGCAGCTGGGACAGGCGAGAGACCCAGTACTTC,CASSWDRRETQYF
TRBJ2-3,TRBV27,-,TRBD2,TGTGCCAGCAGTTTCCGGACTAGCGGAAGCTCTAGCACAGATACGCAGTATTTT,CASSFRTSGSSSTDTQYF
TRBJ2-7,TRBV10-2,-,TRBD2,TGCGCCAGCAGTGACGGGGGGACTAGCTCCTACGAGCAGTACTTC,CASSDGGTSSYEQYF
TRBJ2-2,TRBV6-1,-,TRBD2,TGTGCCAGCAGTGGAGGGTTGAGCGGGAGGGGTACCGGGGAGCTGTTTTTT,CASSGGLSGRGTGELFF
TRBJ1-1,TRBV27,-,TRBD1,TGTGCCAGCAGTTCAGTCCCGGGACAGGGTCTGAACACTGAAGCTTTCTTT,CASSSVPGQGLNTEAFF
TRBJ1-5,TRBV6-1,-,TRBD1,TGTGCCAGCAGTGAAAAGGGGGCTCAGCCCCAGCATTTT,CASSEKGAQPQHF
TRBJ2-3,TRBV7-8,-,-,TGTGCCAGCAGCAAACACACAGATACGCAGTATTTT,CASSKHTDTQYF
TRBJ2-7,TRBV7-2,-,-,TGTGCCAGCAGCTTTTCACGGGTACGGTACGAGCAGTACTTC,CASSFSRVRYEQYF
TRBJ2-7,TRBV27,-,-,TGTGCCAGCAGTTTGTCCAGCCAGGGGGGCGAGCAGTACTTC,CASSLSSQGGEQYF
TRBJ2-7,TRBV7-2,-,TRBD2,TGTGCCAGCAGCCAATCCAGCGGGAGAACTCCCTACGAGCAGTACTTC,CASSQSSGRTPYEQYF
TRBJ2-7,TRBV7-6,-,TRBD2,TGTGCCAGCAGCCCGGTGGCGGGAGTCCACGAGCAGTACTTC,CASSPVAGVHEQYF
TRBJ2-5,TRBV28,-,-,TGTGCCAGCAGTTCCCGACTAGAACCCCAAGAGACCCAGTACTTC,CASSSRLEPQETQYF
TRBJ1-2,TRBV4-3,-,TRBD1,TGCGCCAGCAGCCAAGAACCATATGGACAGGGGGCAAGGAATGGCTACACCTTC,CASSQEPYGQGARNGYTF
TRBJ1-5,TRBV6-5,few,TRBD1,TGTGCCAGCAGTTACGCAGGGGGAAGCAATCAGCCCCAGCATTTT,CASSYAGGSNQPQHF
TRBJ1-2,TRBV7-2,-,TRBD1,TGTGCCAGCAGCTTAGGGGGGGGGACAGGCTATGGCTACACCTTC,CASSLGGGTGYGYTF
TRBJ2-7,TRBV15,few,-,TGTGCCACCAGCAGAGGGGACAACTCCTACGAGCAGTACTTC,CATSRGDNSYEQYF
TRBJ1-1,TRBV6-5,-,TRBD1,TGTGCCAGCAAAGGGACAGGGGGCGTCACTGAAGCTTTCTTT,CASKGTGGVTEAFF
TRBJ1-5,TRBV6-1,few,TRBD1,TGTGCCAGCAGCGGGACAGGGGGCTATCAGCCCCAGCATTTT,CASSGTGGYQPQHF
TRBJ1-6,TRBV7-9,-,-,TGTGCCAGCAGCTTTGGCCAGGGGCACTCCTATAATTCACCCCTCCACTTT,CASSFGQGHSYNSPLHF
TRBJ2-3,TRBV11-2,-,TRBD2,TGTGCCAGCAGCGATCCGGGACTATCGACGCAGTATTTT,CASSDPGLSTQYF
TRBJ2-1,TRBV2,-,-,TGTGCCAGCAGTTCGGGACTTTCTACTCACAATGAGCAGTTCTTC,CASSSGLSTHNEQFF
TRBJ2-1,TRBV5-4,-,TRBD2,TGTGCCAGCAGCTTGGCGGGCGGGGGACTCTACAATGAGCAGTTCTTC,CASSLAGGGLYNEQFF
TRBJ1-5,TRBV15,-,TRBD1,TGTGCCACCAGCAGGCCGACAGGGGAGGGCGATCAGCCCCAGCATTTT,CATSRPTGEGDQPQHF
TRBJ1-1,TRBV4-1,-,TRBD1,TGCGCCAGCAGCCATATCGGACAGGGCGGTACTGAAGCTTTCTTT,CASSHIGQGGTEAFF
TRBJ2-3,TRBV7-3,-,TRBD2,TGTGCCAGCAGCTTATTTAGCGTTGGAGCGGGGGGCACAGATACGCAGTATTTT,CASSLFSVGAGGTDTQYF
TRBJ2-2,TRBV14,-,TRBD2,TGTGCCAGCAGCCAATTGTCAAGCGGGGTGAGCGGGGAGCTGTTTTTT,CASSQLSSGVSGELFF